Included here is one TCR beta chain sequence, with context. The antigen is unknown. These data come from a study of blood T cells in healthy people across ages. Overall study findings and caveats: Long-lived and aged donors differed, with more naive CD4+ cells and higher diversity in the long-lived.

Sample-barcoded 5' priming and a J-beta primer mix drove a second PCR of roughly 7 to 11 cycles. TCRdb fed the 5' RACE reads into MiXCR, producing one record per CDR3 protein. The sample has around 1.5 million distinct CDR3 sequences, approximately 60% seen once; the top ten hold 6.7%. The CDR3 is 12 amino acids. V was trimmed by 6 bases and J by 10 bases, leaving 16 bases between them. The chain couples TRBV12-3 or TRBV12-4 to TRBJ2-7; possibly TRBD1 for D (6 bases). The receptor's source is a man younger than 35 in good health. Specimen: blood. The chain's CDR3 is CASRSTGQTQYF. The CDR3 region has the DNA TGTGCCAGCAGAAGTACAGGGCAAACCCAGTACTTC.